This T cell receptor beta chain stems from a study of shared clonotypes between healthy human individuals. As for the study in general: Each donor contributed plates that comprised three CD4 naive, three CD4 memory, two CD8 naive and one CD8 memory.

CD4+ cells were split into CD45RA+ naive and CD45RA-negative memory subsets. CDR1 and CDR2 (germline): MNHEY, SVGAGI. The V gene end was trimmed by 4 bases and the J gene end by 5 bases; junction bases not matched to a gene: 8. CDR3 size: 15 residues. Profiled with immunoSEQ multiplex PCR; TCRdb holds only in-frame clones, not every one. The sample consists of about 2.4 million clones, 90% to 95% of them appearing once. Turning to this clone: Its target is not known.

Whole-study results and caveats: It was only blood that was sampled, and tissue repertoires likely differ. Among donors, sharing of clonotypes was expected to be affected by sequencing depth.

Material for sequencing was naive CD4+ T cells from PBMCs. Subset of the sample: CD45RA+ positively selected. This receptor was taken from a man aged 18 to 29 in good health. Some clones in this sample may be carry-over from other donors' samples. The chain uses TRBV6-5 and TRBJ1-2; TRBD1 agrees at 9 bases. The CDR3 loop is CASSSTTGGWYGYTF. The CDR3 DNA is TGTGCCAGCAGTTCGACGACAGGGGGTTGGTATGGCTACACCTTC.